These T cell receptor beta chains were read from a single sample in a study of shared clonotypes between healthy human individuals. The method was immunoSEQ multiplex PCR; TCRdb's version includes in-frame clones alone and lacks a portion of them. The sample lists under 1,100,000 clones, around three quarters seen once, with roughly 0.55% in the top ten. Sequenced material: memory CD4+ T cells from PBMCs. The receptors stem from a man aged 18-30 years in good health. Some clones in this sample may be carry-over from other donors' samples. Both conserved end residues are part of each CDR3. A D gene is named only where the DNA matches it firmly. Some rows have no size entry. The others give once, few or many, or a class for an expanded clone.

v_call,d_call,clone_size,j_call,cdr3_aa,cdr3_nt
TRBV7-2,TRBD1,.,TRBJ2-3,CASRATRGRSTDTQYF,TGTGCCAGCAGGGCAACCAGGGGGCGAAGCACAGATACGCAGTATTTT
TRBV5-1,.,.,TRBJ2-3,CASTEDSTDTQYF,TGCGCCAGCACCGAAGATAGCACAGATACGCAGTATTTT
TRBV6-1,TRBD1,.,TRBJ2-3,CASSAPPGQGSTDTQYF,TGTGCCAGCAGTGCGCCCCCCGGACAGGGTAGCACAGATACGCAGTATTTT
TRBV2,TRBD2,.,TRBJ2-7,CASREAGLSYEQYF,TGTGCCAGCAGAGAAGCGGGATTATCCTACGAGCAGTACTTC
TRBV6-5,TRBD2,.,TRBJ2-7,CASSYSGLAAYEQYF,TGTGCCAGCAGTTACTCGGGACTAGCTGCCTACGAGCAGTACTTC
TRBV28,.,.,TRBJ1-5,CASRGGTAANQPQHF,TGTGCCAGCAGGGGGGGAACAGCGGCCAATCAGCCCCAGCATTTT
TRBV29-1,.,.,TRBJ1-2,CSVGGSTGLSGYGYTF,TGCAGCGTGGGGGGATCCACGGGGCTCTCTGGCTATGGCTACACCTTC
TRBV11-2,.,few,TRBJ1-1,CASSLVRDTEAFF,TGTGCCAGCAGCTTAGTGCGGGACACTGAAGCTTTCTTT
TRBV2,.,.,TRBJ2-1,CASNTRGSSSYNEQFF,TGTGCCAGCAACACCCGCGGGTCTAGCTCCTACAATGAGCAGTTCTTC
TRBV2,TRBD2,.,TRBJ2-5,CASNGGREETQYF,TGTGCCAGCAATGGCGGGAGGGAAGAGACCCAGTACTTC
TRBV28,TRBD1,.,TRBJ1-1,CASRGPSGGAGEAFF,TGTGCCAGCAGAGGCCCGTCAGGGGGCGCCGGTGAAGCTTTCTTT
TRBV5-1,.,.,TRBJ1-3,CASSTQGSGNTIYF,TGCGCCAGCAGCACACAGGGTTCTGGAAACACCATATATTTT
TRBV9,TRBD1,few,TRBJ1-1,CASSRDRKNTEAFF,TGTGCCAGCAGCCGGGACAGAAAGAACACTGAAGCTTTCTTT
TRBV2,TRBD2,.,TRBJ2-1,CASSEARLSGPYNEQFF,TGTGCCAGCAGTGAAGCGCGTCTTAGCGGGCCCTACAATGAGCAGTTCTTC
TRBV2,.,once,TRBJ1-2,CASSTTGNYGYTF,TGTGCCAGCAGCACGACAGGAAACTATGGCTACACCTTC
TRBV18,.,.,TRBJ1-3,CASSPNGQNSGNTIYF,TGTGCCAGCTCACCAAACGGACAGAACTCTGGAAACACCATATATTTT
TRBV7-2,TRBD1,.,TRBJ1-5,CASSAQGGSNQPQHF,TGTGCCAGCAGCGCTCAGGGGGGGAGCAATCAGCCCCAGCATTTT
TRBV5-1,.,.,TRBJ2-7,CASSFEGREQYF,TGCGCCAGCAGCTTCGAGGGTCGCGAGCAGTACTTC
TRBV7-2,TRBD1,.,TRBJ2-5,CASSPGTAQETQYF,TGTGCCAGCAGCCCCGGGACAGCACAAGAGACCCAGTACTTC
TRBV4-2,TRBD1,.,TRBJ1-1,CASRPQGAGNTEAFF,TGTGCCAGCAGGCCTCAGGGGGCCGGGAACACTGAAGCTTTCTTT
TRBV28,TRBD2,.,TRBJ2-3,CASIRAGTSGKYF,TGTGCCAGCATTCGGGCCGGGACTAGCGGGAAGTATTTT
TRBV19,TRBD1,.,TRBJ2-1,CASSGQGDSYNEQFF,TGTGCCAGTAGCGGCCAGGGGGACTCCTACAATGAGCAGTTCTTC
TRBV10-2,.,.,TRBJ1-1,CARRRSEDTEAFF,TGCGCCAGAAGACGGTCGGAGGACACTGAAGCTTTCTTT
TRBV30,TRBD1,.,TRBJ2-2,CAWSENRGTGELFF,TGTGCCTGGAGTGAAAACAGGGGAACCGGGGAGCTGTTTTTT
TRBV5-1,TRBD2,.,TRBJ2-3,CASSFYGRAGGTDTQYF,TGCGCCAGCAGCTTTTACGGGAGGGCCGGGGGCACAGATACGCAGTATTTT
TRBV5-6,.,.,TRBJ1-1,CASHSLTVVTEAFF,TGTGCCAGCCACAGCTTGACAGTCGTCACTGAAGCTTTCTTT
TRBV9,.,.,TRBJ2-1,CASSVVGGIYNEQFF,TGTGCCAGCAGCGTAGTGGGGGGAATATACAATGAGCAGTTCTTC
TRBV5-1,TRBD2,.,TRBJ2-5,CASSLGTSASQETQYF,TGCGCCAGCAGCTTGGGGACTAGCGCCTCCCAAGAGACCCAGTACTTC
TRBV7-8,.,.,TRBJ1-2,CASSLGPQGSIYGYTF,TGTGCCAGCAGCTTAGGGCCTCAGGGGAGTATCTATGGCTACACCTTC